A selection of T cell receptor beta chains follows, all from one sample in a study of long-term antiretroviral therapy in people with HIV. Repertoires were generated with immunoSEQ multiplex PCR, while TCRdb's copy carries only in-frame clones and drops some. The sample includes over 30,000 clones, around 80% of them seen just once. The material was unsorted PBMCs, obtained 2 years after starting antiretroviral therapy. The receptors originated from a woman aged 50 to 60 with HIV. CDR3s include the opening cysteine and the closing phenylalanine or tryptophan. The order of the fields is V gene, clone size, J gene, D gene, CDR3 protein, CDR3 DNA. D genes are given only for firm matches. Expanded clones get a size class; other rows say once, few or many, or leave the size out.

>TRBV27|-|TRBJ2-7|-
CASRAGSSYEQYF
TGTGCCAGCAGGGCGGGGAGCTCCTACGAGCAGTACTTC
>TRBV30|-|TRBJ1-5|-
CAWGIGFNQPQHF
TGTGCCTGGGGTATTGGGTTTAATCAGCCCCAGCATTTT
>TRBV19|-|TRBJ2-1|TRBD2
CASSGGLAGGPGEQFF
TGTGCCAGTAGTGGGGGACTAGCGGGGGGGCCTGGTGAGCAGTTCTTC
>TRBV7-2|few|TRBJ1-4|-
CASSLVADEKLFF
TGTGCCAGCAGCTTAGTGGCCGATGAAAAACTGTTTTTT
>TRBV19|-|TRBJ1-1|-
CATRGMANTEAFF
TGTGCCACCCGCGGAATGGCGAACACTGAAGCTTTCTTT
>TRBV9|-|TRBJ1-1|-
CASSVGQFMNTEAFF
TGTGCCAGCAGCGTAGGGCAATTTATGAACACTGAAGCTTTCTTT
>TRBV2|-|TRBJ1-5|-
CASSPQGKSNQPQHF
TGTGCCAGCAGTCCGCAGGGGAAGAGCAATCAGCCCCAGCATTTT
>TRBV7-9|-|TRBJ2-3|-
CATTAADTQYF
TGTGCCACCACCGCCGCAGATACGCAGTATTTT
>TRBV6-1|-|TRBJ2-5|-
CASSEGGNQETQYF
TGTGCCAGCAGTGAAGGGGGAAATCAAGAGACCCAGTACTTC
>TRBV27|few|TRBJ1-6|-
CASSYSYNSPLHF
TGTGCCAGCAGTTATAGCTATAATTCACCCCTCCACTTT
>TRBV5-6|-|TRBJ2-7|-
CASSLVSGGLTYEQYF
TGTGCCAGCAGCTTGGTCTCCGGGGGACTTACCTACGAGCAGTACTTC
>TRBV5-1|-|TRBJ1-6|TRBD1
CASSPGQGDSPLHF
TGCGCCAGCAGCCCCGGACAGGGGGATTCACCCCTCCACTTT
>TRBV7-9|-|TRBJ2-2|TRBD1
CASSYGQGPTGELFF
TGTGCCAGCAGCTATGGACAGGGCCCCACCGGGGAGCTGTTTTTT
>TRBV30|-|TRBJ1-2|-
CAWSPGIGYTF
TGTGCCTGGAGCCCAGGGATTGGCTACACCTTC
>TRBV5-3|-|TRBJ1-2|-
CASTLERGRYSGYTF
TGTGCCAGCACCTTGGAACGGGGACGCTACTCTGGCTACACCTTC
>TRBV5-1|-|TRBJ1-2|-
CASGYNNYGYTF
TGCGCCAGCGGTTACAACAACTATGGCTACACCTTC
>TRBV7-3|-|TRBJ2-3|-
CASSLGVGGGTDTQYF
TGTGCCAGCAGCTTAGGGGTCGGGGGCGGCACAGATACGCAGTATTTT
>TRBV30|-|TRBJ2-7|TRBD1
CAWMTGVEQYF
TGTGCCTGGATGACAGGGGTCGAGCAGTACTTC
>TRBV29-1|-|TRBJ2-5|TRBD1
CSVERASGGQETQYF
TGCAGCGTTGAAAGGGCGTCAGGGGGCCAAGAGACCCAGTACTTC
>TRBV7-9|-|TRBJ2-3|-
CASSSLGNGTDTQYF
TGTGCCAGCAGCTCACTCGGGAACGGCACAGATACGCAGTATTTT
>TRBV7-9|-|TRBJ2-1|-
CASSLVNGAGIF
TGTGCCAGCAGCTTAGTTAACGGGGCGGGAATCTTC
>TRBV5-4|-|TRBJ2-2|-
CASSTGGGPSGELFF
TGTGCCAGCAGCACAGGGGGGGGGCCGTCCGGGGAGCTGTTTTTT
>TRBV30|-|TRBJ2-5|-
CAWNRFSGQETQYF
TGTGCCTGGAACCGGTTTAGTGGGCAAGAGACCCAGTACTTC
>TRBV9|-|TRBJ2-3|TRBD2
CASSVELAGDTDTQYF
TGTGCCAGCAGCGTAGAACTAGCGGGGGACACAGATACGCAGTATTTT
>TRBV27|-|TRBJ1-6|-
CASSLTQNRALHF
TGTGCCAGCAGTTTAACTCAAAATAGGGCCCTCCACTTT
>TRBV5-1|-|TRBJ2-7|-
CASSGSPYEQYF
TGCGCCAGCAGCGGGAGCCCCTACGAGCAGTACTTC
>TRBV7-9|-|TRBJ1-5|TRBD1
CASSSTGGAMVQHF
TGTGCCAGCAGCTCGACAGGGGGGGCGATGGTCCAGCATTTT
>TRBV13|-|TRBJ2-7|-
CASSSSGTPSYEQYF
TGTGCCAGCAGCTCTTCAGGGACACCCTCCTACGAGCAGTACTTC
>TRBV4-1|-|TRBJ1-1|-
CASRGLLKGTEAFF
TGCGCCAGCAGAGGCCTTTTAAAGGGCACTGAAGCTTTCTTT
>TRBV29-1|-|TRBJ1-5|-
CSVARPNQPQHF
TGCAGCGTTGCACGGCCGAATCAGCCCCAGCATTTT
>TRBV4-1|-|TRBJ2-2|TRBD2
CASSQVVAGGQTGELFF
TGCGCCAGCAGCCAAGTGGTAGCGGGGGGCCAGACCGGGGAGCTGTTTTTT
>TRBV7-2|-|TRBJ1-1|-
CASSGGGGNTEAFF
TGTGCCAGCAGCGGCGGGGGGGGTAACACTGAAGCTTTCTTT
>TRBV6-6|-|TRBJ2-2|-
CASTRDTGELFF
TGTGCCAGCACTAGGGACACCGGGGAGCTGTTTTTT
>TRBV10-1|-|TRBJ2-3|TRBD2
CASSSSGGITDTQYF
TGCGCCAGCAGCTCTAGCGGGGGGATAACAGATACGCAGTATTTT
>TRBV29-1|-|TRBJ1-5|-
CSVLGGNSNQPQHF
TGCAGCGTGTTGGGGGGAAATAGCAATCAGCCCCAGCATTTT
>TRBV2|-|TRBJ2-3|-
CASGRGLGAGTDTQYF
TGTGCCAGCGGGAGGGGTCTGGGGGCTGGCACAGATACGCAGTATTTT
>TRBV6-5|-|TRBJ2-3|-
CASSYLFDSTDTQYF
TGTGCCAGCAGTTACCTCTTCGACAGCACAGATACGCAGTATTTT
>TRBV7-9|-|TRBJ1-5|-
CASSLLGPGNQPQHF
TGTGCCAGCAGCTTACTAGGTCCGGGCAATCAGCCCCAGCATTTT
>TRBV5-6|-|TRBJ1-6|-
CASSLIMAGGNNSPLHF
TGTGCCAGCAGCTTGATCATGGCAGGTGGAAATAATTCACCCCTCCACTTT
>TRBV27|-|TRBJ2-1|TRBD2
CASSSWTSGGNEQFF
TGTGCCAGCAGTTCGTGGACTAGCGGCGGAAATGAGCAGTTCTTC
>TRBV4-2|-|TRBJ1-2|-
CASSQDRAQAGYTF
TGTGCCAGCAGCCAAGATCGTGCACAGGCAGGCTACACCTTC
>TRBV5-8|-|TRBJ1-2|-
CASSLVGAGGYGYTF
TGTGCCAGCAGCTTGGTGGGAGCCGGAGGGTATGGCTACACCTTC
>TRBV5-6|-|TRBJ1-1|-
CASSQSGSRTEAFF
TGTGCCAGCAGCCAATCAGGGAGTAGGACTGAAGCTTTCTTT
>TRBV7-3|few|TRBJ2-1|TRBD2
CASSLGLAGPNNEQFF
TGTGCCAGCAGCCTGGGACTAGCGGGGCCGAACAATGAGCAGTTCTTC
>TRBV12-5|-|TRBJ2-1|-
CASGLVRNEQFF
TGTGCTAGTGGTTTGGTACGGAATGAGCAGTTCTTC
>TRBV19|-|TRBJ2-7|TRBD1
CASSIWDRGEQYF
TGTGCCAGTAGTATCTGGGACAGGGGCGAGCAGTACTTC
>TRBV2|-|TRBJ2-1|TRBD2
CASSDGRGWSSYNEQFF
TGTGCCAGCAGTGACGGGCGGGGGTGGAGCTCCTACAATGAGCAGTTCTTC
>TRBV10-3|-|TRBJ1-4|-
CAISERGIDEKLFF
TGTGCCATCAGTGAACGGGGGATTGATGAAAAACTGTTTTTT
>TRBV5-1|-|TRBJ2-7|-
CASRAGTQLWEQYF
TGCGCCAGCAGGGCCGGGACCCAACTGTGGGAGCAGTACTTC
>TRBV7-2|-|TRBJ1-4|-
CASSLVKGELFF
TGTGCCAGCAGCTTAGTAAAGGGGGAACTGTTTTTT
>TRBV19|few|TRBJ2-7|-
CASSDSASYEQYF
TGTGCCAGCTCAGACAGCGCTTCCTACGAGCAGTACTTC